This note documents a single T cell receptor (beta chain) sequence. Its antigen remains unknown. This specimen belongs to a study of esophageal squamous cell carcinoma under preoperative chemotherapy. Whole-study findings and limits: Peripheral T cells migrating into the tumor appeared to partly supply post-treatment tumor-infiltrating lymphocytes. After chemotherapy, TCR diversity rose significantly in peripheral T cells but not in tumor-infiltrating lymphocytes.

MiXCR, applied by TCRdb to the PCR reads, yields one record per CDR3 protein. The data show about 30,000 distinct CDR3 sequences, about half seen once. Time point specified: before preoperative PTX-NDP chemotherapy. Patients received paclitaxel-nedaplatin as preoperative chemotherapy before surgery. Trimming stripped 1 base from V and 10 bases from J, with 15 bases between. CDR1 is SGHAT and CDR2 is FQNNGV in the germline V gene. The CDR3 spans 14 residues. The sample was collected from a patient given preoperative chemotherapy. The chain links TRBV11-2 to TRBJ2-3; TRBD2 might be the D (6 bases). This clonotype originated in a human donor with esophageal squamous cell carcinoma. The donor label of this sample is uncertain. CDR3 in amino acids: CASSLGDSTGAQYF. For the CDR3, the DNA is TGTGCCAGCAGCTTAGGGGACTCTACCGGGGCGCAGTATTTT. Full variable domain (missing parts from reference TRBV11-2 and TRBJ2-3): EAGVAQSPRYKIIEKRQSVAFWCNPISGHATLYWYQQILGQGPKLLIQFQNNGVVDDSQLPKDRFSAERLKGVDSTLKIQPAKLEDSAVYLCASSLGDSTGAQYFGPGTRLTVL.